The 29 T cell receptor beta chains below were found in one sample sequenced in a study of shared clonotypes between healthy human individuals. Sequencing was performed with immunoSEQ multiplex PCR; in TCRdb, only in-frame clones are kept and a portion is missing. The table includes 2 million to 2.5 million clones, about 92% detected once. The sequenced material came from naive CD4+ T cells from PBMCs. The subset here: CD45RA+ positively selected. All receptors come from a young man in good health. Some clones in this sample may be carry-over from other donors' samples.

The CDR3 DNA reads TGTGCCAGCAGCTTAAGCCCCGGGACTGGAACCGGCTACACCTTC. Residues: CASSLSPGTGTGYTF. The chain is built from TRBV7-3 and TRBJ1-2, with D perhaps matching TRBD1 (5 bases). The CDR3 length is 15 residues. Germline-derived CDR1 and CDR2 are SGHTA and FQGTGA. V lost 1 base to trimming and J lost 8 bases, with 17 bases between them. The whole variable domain, remainder taken from reference TRBV7-3 and TRBJ1-2, is GAGVSQTPSNKVTEKGKYVELRCDPISGHTALYWYRQSLGQGPEFLIYFQGTGAADDSGLPNDRFFAVRPEGSVSTLKIQRTERGDSAVYLCASSLSPGTGTGYTFGSGTRLTVV.

This clone was observed once. This chain joins TRBV5-1 and TRBJ2-1; 9 bases match TRBD2. CDR3 length: 17 residues. Germline V gene data show CDR1 as SGHRS and CDR2 as YFSETQ. Trimming at V came to 2 bases and at J to 5 bases, leaving 11 bases not matched to a gene. The CDR3 loop reads CASSFGLAGDFNNEQFF. CDR3 DNA: TGCGCCAGCAGCTTCGGATTAGCGGGGGATTTTAACAATGAGCAGTTCTTC.

J is TRBJ2-2 and V is TRBV7-8, with TRBD1 matching over 11 bases. The V segment lost 5 bases and the J segment 7 bases; nucleotides outside the gene matches: 6. Per the germline V gene, CDR1 is SGHVS and CDR2 is FQNEAQ. This CDR3 has 15 residues. The chain's CDR3 is CASSRWTGGGGELFF. The CDR3 DNA is TGTGCCAGCAGCCGTTGGACAGGGGGCGGCGGGGAGCTGTTTTTT.

The gene calls are TRBV28 and TRBJ1-4; TRBD1 aligns across 11 bases. This CDR3 region has 17 residues. The V and J ends lost 3 bases and 6 bases, in that order; junction bases with no gene match: 9. From germline, CDR1 is MDHEN and CDR2 SYDVKM. CDR3 DNA: TGTGCCAGCAGTTTTCTAATACCGGGACAGGGGGATGAAAAACTGTTTTTT. This gives the protein CASSFLIPGQGDEKLFF.

V usage is TRBV7-9 and J usage is TRBJ2-1; D ambiguous. CDR3 size: 16 residues. V was cut by 3 bases and J by 3 bases, with 15 bases left in between. Germline CDR1 is SEHNR and CDR2 is FQNEAQ (reference sequence). CDR3 protein: CASSFVSAPYYNEQFF. Here the CDR3 DNA reads TGTGCCAGCAGCTTTGTCTCGGCACCGTACTACAATGAGCAGTTCTTC.

This chain connects TRBV4-3 to TRBJ2-7; possibly TRBD1 or TRBD2 for D (5 bases each). The V gene lost 1 base and the J gene lost 5 bases, with 12 bases spanning the gap. Germline V gene data show CDR1 as LGHNA and CDR2 as YSLEER. This CDR3 has 14 amino acids. The CDR3 protein is CASSQVPEGNEQYF. The CDR3 DNA follows: TGCGCCAGCAGCCAAGTGCCCGAGGGGAACGAGCAGTACTTC.

Here the CDR3 DNA reads TGTGCCAGCAGCTTTTTGTCTCAGGGAGGAAACACCATATATTTT. This encodes CASSFLSQGGNTIYF. V and J are TRBV5-5 and TRBJ1-3, with D tentatively TRBD1 (5 bases). Germline V gene sequence: CDR1 SGHKS, CDR2 YYEKEE (reference sequence). V was cut by 2 bases and J by 4 bases, with 13 bases left in between. The CDR3 totals 15 residues.

The chain joins TRBV2 to TRBJ2-7, with D perhaps TRBD2 (6 bases). The V gene lost 5 bases and the J gene lost 1 base, with 15 bases spanning the gap. CDR1 and CDR2 (germline): SNHLY, FYNNEI. This CDR3 contains 15 residues. The CDR3 protein is CASSPAGGKSYEQYF. The CDR3 DNA is TGTGCCAGCAGTCCCGCCGGAGGGAAATCCTACGAGCAGTACTTC.

The J gene is TRBJ2-1, the V gene TRBV5-1, with D tentatively TRBD2 (5 bases). Deletions cut 7 bases from V and 3 bases from J, with 14 bases between. CDR1 and CDR2 from the germline V gene are SGHRS and YFSETQ. This CDR3 is built from 14 residues. The CDR3 protein is CASGSQTNYNEQFF. The CDR3 DNA reads as TGCGCCAGCGGGTCCCAGACTAACTACAATGAGCAGTTCTTC. Looking up the rest from reference TRBV5-1 and TRBJ2-1 gives the full variable domain: KAGVTQTPRYLIKTRGQQVTLSCSPISGHRSVSWYQQTPGQGLQFLFEYFSETQRNKGNFPGRFSGRQFSNSRSEMNVSTLELGDSALYLCASGSQTNYNEQFFGPGTRLTVL.

This chain joins TRBV7-9 and TRBJ2-1, with D possibly matching TRBD2 (6 bases). The CDR3 is made up of 15 amino acids. Per germline, CDR1 SEHNR and CDR2 FQNEAQ (reference sequence). V was cut by 0 bases and J by 9 bases, with 15 bases left in between. CDR3 region: CASSLASGLAIEQFF. CDR3 coding DNA: TGTGCCAGCAGCTTAGCGAGTGGGCTAGCGATTGAGCAGTTCTTC.

J is TRBJ2-7 and V is TRBV6-1, with D possibly TRBD1 on 6 matching bases. Between the trimmed V and J ends, which lost 7 bases and 3 bases, there was a span of 16 bases. Germline V lookup: CDR1 MNHNS, CDR2 SASEGT. There are 14 residues in the CDR3. In DNA form, the CDR3 reads TGTGCCAGCACCTTCGAGCCAGGGGTCTACGAGCAGTACTTC. Its protein product is CASTFEPGVYEQYF.

In the case of this clone: This same CDR3 is encoded by further DNA sequences in the sample. The chain couples TRBV28 to TRBJ2-1; possible D gene TRBD2, 5 bases. V lost 3 bases to trimming and J lost 4 bases, with 7 bases between them. The CDR3 extends over 13 amino acids. The germline V gene encodes CDR1 MDHEN and CDR2 SYDVKM. CDR3 in DNA: TGTGCCAGCAGTTTCTCGGGGTACAATGAGCAGTTCTTC. This translates into CASSFSGYNEQFF.

V is TRBV5-1 and J is TRBJ1-1; no definite D call. V was cut by 4 bases and J by 0 bases, with 13 bases left in between. Germline V gene sequence: CDR1 SGHRS, CDR2 YFSETQ. CDR3 size: 15 residues. The CDR3 loop is CASSEAALLNTEAFF. Written as DNA, the CDR3 is TGCGCCAGCAGCGAGGCGGCACTTCTGAACACTGAAGCTTTCTTT.

The chain employs TRBV19 and TRBJ1-5; 9 nucleotides match TRBD1. Germline-derived CDR1 and CDR2 are LNHDA and SQIVND (reference sequence). The CDR3 has 15 residues. The V and J ends lost 5 bases and 5 bases, in that order; junction bases with no gene match: 7. DNA of the CDR3: TGTGCCAGTAGTTCTACAGGGGGCGCAGATCAGCCCCAGCATTTT. Encoded protein: CASSSTGGADQPQHF. The whole variable domain, filled in from reference TRBV19 and TRBJ1-5, reads DGGITQSPKYLFRKEGQNVTLSCEQNLNHDAMYWYRQDPGQGLRLIYYSQIVNDFQKGDIAEGYSVSREKKESFPLTVTSAQKNPTAFYLCASSSTGGADQPQHFGDGTRLSIL.

The V call is TRBV7-3, the J call TRBJ2-7; 9 bases are a match to TRBD1. V gave up 10 bases and J gave up 5 bases; unmatched junction bases: 9. The CDR3 is 13 residues long. In germline, CDR1 is SGHTA, CDR2 FQGTGA. The CDR3 region has the DNA TGTGCCACCTCACGGGACAGGGTTAACGAGCAGTACTTC. Residues: CATSRDRVNEQYF.

Only one count was recorded for this clone. In DNA, the CDR3 is TGCAGCGTTGCACAGGGCTCGAGGGAAGAGACCCAGTACTTC. As protein: CSVAQGSREETQYF. The V call is TRBV29-1, the J call TRBJ2-5; TRBD1 might be the D (6 bases). Trimming removed 4 bases at V and 3 bases at J, with 15 bases between. In germline, CDR1 is SQVTM, CDR2 ANQGSEA. There are 14 residues in the CDR3.

The genes are TRBV7-2 and TRBJ2-7; 8 bases fit TRBD1. Germline V gene sequence: CDR1 SGHTA, CDR2 FQGNSA. V lost 5 bases and J lost 2; bases outside the gene matches: 8. CDR3 length: 15 amino acids. CDR3 residues: CASSVGQGLTYEQYF. In DNA, the CDR3 is TGTGCCAGCAGCGTTGGACAGGGATTAACCTACGAGCAGTACTTC.

The V and J genes are TRBV4-1 and TRBJ2-3, with TRBD2 matching over 8 bases. Germline CDR1 is MGHRA and CDR2 is YSYEKL. Trimming cost V 4 bases and J 2 bases; bases outside gene matches: 17. The CDR3 length is 19 residues. The CDR3 DNA reads TGCGCCAGCAGCCTTTTCGACCTTTGGCGGGAGGAAACCACAGATACGCAGTATTTT. Its translation: CASSLFDLWREETTDTQYF.

The genes are TRBV7-2 and TRBJ2-2; perhaps TRBD2 as D (5 bases). The CDR3 runs 14 residues. Trimming took off 7 bases at V and 5 bases at J, with 14 bases between the two ends. CDR1 and CDR2 from the germline V gene are SGHTA and FQGNSA. DNA for the CDR3: TGTGCCAGCACCCTAGAGGGCGGGACCGGGGAGCTGTTTTTT. Its translation: CASTLEGGTGELFF.

The V and J genes are TRBV29-1 and TRBJ1-2, with D possibly TRBD1 on 6 matching bases. V lost 4 bases and J lost 2, with 11 bases in between. CDR3 length: 13 amino acids. Germline CDR1 reads SQVTM; CDR2 reads ANQGSEA. As DNA, the CDR3 is TGCAGCGTTGTAAATCAGGGGAACTATGGCTACACCTTC. Encoded protein: CSVVNQGNYGYTF.

This chain links TRBV7-9 with TRBJ2-1; no reliable D call. Germline loops: CDR1 SEHNR, CDR2 FQNEAQ (reference sequence). The CDR3 spans 11 residues. Trimming shortened V by 3 bases and J by 7 bases, and 4 bases separated the two germline ends. For the CDR3, the DNA is TGTGCCAGCAGCTTGGAAAATGAGCAGTTCTTC. Amino acid sequence: CASSLENEQFF. Supplemented by reference TRBV7-9 and TRBJ2-1, the full variable domain reads DTGVSQNPRHKITKRGQNVTFRCDPISEHNRLYWYRQTLGQGPEFLTYFQNEAQLEKSRLLSDRFSAERPKGSFSTLEIQRTEQGDSAMYLCASSLENEQFFGPGTRLTVL.

The chain recombines TRBV7-2 with TRBJ1-2, with unresolved D. Trimming cost V 4 bases and J 8 bases, with 14 bases left between them. The CDR3 contains 13 residues. Germline V gives CDR1 SGHTA, CDR2 FQGNSA. This chain's CDR3 is CASSSYTQEGYTF. CDR3 sequence (DNA): TGTGCCAGCAGCTCCTACACTCAGGAGGGCTACACCTTC.

This clone has only one observation. The rearrangement joins TRBV28 to TRBJ2-7; the D gene could be TRBD1 or TRBD2 (5 bases each). The CDR3 loop spans 14 amino acids. The V gene lost 5 bases and the J gene lost 6 bases, with 17 bases spanning the gap. Germline-derived CDR1 and CDR2 are MDHEN and SYDVKM. The CDR3 region has the DNA TGTGCCAGCAGTACGGCAGGGCTAGGAGGCGAGCAGTACTTC. This gives the protein CASSTAGLGGEQYF.

V gene TRBV7-9 combines with J gene TRBJ2-1; D is possibly TRBD2 (6 bases). The CDR3 contains 18 residues. CDR1 and CDR2 (germline): SEHNR, FQNEAQ (reference sequence). Trimming left V 0 bases short and J 2 bases short, with 17 bases between. In DNA, the CDR3 is TGTGCCAGCAGCTTAGCGCCCCACGCGGGATCAGCCTACAATGAGCAGTTCTTC. It codes for CASSLAPHAGSAYNEQFF.

This chain joins TRBV6-5 and TRBJ2-7; D gene ambiguous. Germline assignment: CDR1 MNHEY and CDR2 SVGAGI. Between the trimmed V and J ends, which lost 2 bases and 2 bases, there was a span of 13 bases. The CDR3 runs to 15 residues. CDR3 in amino acids: CASSYGTVRTYEQYF. The CDR3, as DNA: TGTGCCAGCAGTTACGGTACGGTCAGAACCTACGAGCAGTACTTC.

The V gene is TRBV11-2, the J gene TRBJ1-1; D might be TRBD1 (6 bases). The germline gives CDR1 SGHAT, CDR2 FQNNGV. V gave up 5 bases and J gave up 0 bases, with 10 bases separating them. The CDR3 consists of 14 residues. This CDR3 is CASSADRMNTEAFF. The DNA of the CDR3 is TGTGCCAGCAGCGCGGACAGAATGAACACTGAAGCTTTCTTT.

The genes are TRBV2 and TRBJ2-3, with 10 positions matching TRBD1. The CDR3 covers 15 residues. CDR1 is SNHLY and CDR2 is FYNNEI in the germline V gene. V shed 4 bases and J 8 bases; nucleotides not matched to a gene: 9. CDR3 sequence reads: CASSVVGTGEGTQYF. In nucleotides, the CDR3 is TGTGCCAGCAGTGTAGTCGGGACAGGGGAAGGTACGCAGTATTTT.

In regard to this clone: The sample contains more than one DNA sequence encoding this CDR3. The chain links TRBV4-3 to TRBJ2-1; 7 bases are shared with TRBD2. CDR1 is LGHNA, CDR2 YSLEER, per germline. The CDR3 length is 15 residues. The J segment lost 4 bases and the V segment lost 1 base, leaving 4 bases of the junction unmatched. The CDR3 DNA reads TGCGCCAGCAGCCAAGGTCTAGCGGATTACAATGAGCAGTTCTTC. It codes for CASSQGLADYNEQFF.

The rearrangement uses TRBV30 and TRBJ2-7, with D possibly matching TRBD2 (6 bases). V dropped 2 bases and J dropped 11 bases, with 16 bases sitting between them. CDR1 and CDR2 (germline): GTSNPN, SVGIG (reference sequence). This CDR3 comprises 12 residues. The CDR3 is CAWSSSARREYF. CDR3 in DNA: TGTGCCTGGAGTTCGTCCGCGAGGAGGGAGTACTTC.